What follows are 7 T cell receptor beta chains derived from one specimen sequenced in a study of PD-L1 blockade in urothelial cancer (dated by TCRdb to about 2017). In the paper's terms, the time point label means: pretreatment peripheral blood. The library was produced with the immunoSEQ multiplex PCR assay. Imported from immuneACCESS, the table was reduced by TCRdb to in-frame sequences with V and J called. These copies leave out some clones; in studies compared against another copy, an unresolved V gene accounts for under half, and the cause of the remainder is not known. The sample has 56,000 or so clones on record, roughly 85% of them singletons. Of the sample, 15% to 18% falls within the top ten clones. Here the sequenced sample was PBMCs, taken around atezolizumab (anti-PD-L1) treatment. The receptors here all came from a man in his sixties or seventies with urothelial cancer.

The rearrangement uses TRBV27 and TRBJ2-5; TRBD1 is a possible D gene (5 bases). The CDR3 contains 16 residues. The V gene's germline CDR1 is MNHEY and CDR2 SMNVEV (reference sequence). Trimming removed 2 bases from V and 1 base from J, with 14 bases in between. As DNA, the CDR3 is TGTGCCAGCAGTTTAATCGGCAGGGTTACCCAAGAGACCCAGTACTTC. Its translation: CASSLIGRVTQETQYF.

CDR3 sequence reads: CAWSPAYNEQFF. The CDR3 DNA is TGTGCCTGGAGTCCCGCCTACAATGAGCAGTTCTTC. V is TRBV30 and J is TRBJ2-1, with unresolved D. The CDR3 has 12 amino acids. V was cut by 2 bases and J by 2 bases, with 4 bases left in between. Germline loops: CDR1 GTSNPN, CDR2 SVGIG (reference sequence).

This chain joins TRBV7-6 and TRBJ2-5; 8 bases align to TRBD1. The germline V gene has CDR1 SGHVS and CDR2 FNYEAQ. V was clipped by 5 bases and J by 5 bases; unmatched bases: 1. This CDR3 has 12 amino acids. The CDR3 here is CASSGQGETQYF. In nucleotides, the CDR3 is TGTGCCAGCAGCGGACAGGGCGAGACCCAGTACTTC.

The CDR3 DNA reads TGTGCCAGCTCACCAAGACAGGACTACGAGCAGTACTTC. It yields the protein CASSPRQDYEQYF. J is TRBJ2-7 and V is TRBV18; tentative D call: TRBD1 (6 bases). The CDR3 is 13 residues long. Germline-derived CDR1 and CDR2 are KGHSH and LQKENI. The germline V and J ends were trimmed by 2 bases and 3 bases, with 8 bases remaining between them.

V and J are TRBV5-4 and TRBJ1-3, with D perhaps matching TRBD1 (5 bases). Between the trimmed V and J ends, which lost 4 bases and 4 bases, there was a span of 18 bases. Germline V gene sequence: CDR1 SGHNT, CDR2 YYREEE (reference sequence). There are 16 residues in the CDR3. The CDR3 spells CASSPGTPVPGNTIYF. The CDR3 DNA is TGTGCCAGCAGCCCCGGGACTCCTGTGCCGGGAAACACCATATATTTT.

The genes are TRBV5-1 and TRBJ1-2; TRBD1 might be the D (6 bases). The CDR3 is made up of 15 amino acids. Trimming shortened V by 4 bases and J by 6 bases, and 19 bases separated the two germline ends. CDR1 and CDR2 from the germline V gene are SGHRS and YFSETQ. DNA of the CDR3: TGCGCCAGCAGCCCAGGACAGCAAACGGTTAATGGCTACACCTTC. Translation: CASSPGQQTVNGYTF.

The J gene is TRBJ1-1, the V gene TRBV25-1; D possibly corresponds to TRBD1 (5 bases). The CDR3 runs 14 residues. Germline assignment: CDR1 MGHDK and CDR2 SYGVNS. V lost 8 bases and J lost 1, with 14 bases in between. The CDR3 DNA follows: TGTGCCAGCGACGGTGCAGGGTCGAACACTGAAGCTTTCTTT. Its translation: CASDGAGSNTEAFF.